This T cell receptor beta chain comes out of a study of blood T cell repertoires in COVID-19. There are 15 residues in the CDR3. Germline assignment: CDR1 SEHNR and CDR2 FQNEAQ (reference sequence). Trimming cost V 4 bases and J 3 bases; bases outside gene matches: 6. TCRdb's copy holds only in-frame clones and misses some; the assay was immunoSEQ multiplex PCR. The sample includes some 130,000 clones, 60% to 80% seen only once; the top ten take over 9.5%. The specimen was peripheral blood. The receptor comes from a man in his sixties who had recovered from COVID-19. The rearrangement joins TRBV7-9 to TRBJ1-5; TRBD1 aligns across 7 bases. Here the CDR3 reads CASSSTGVNNQPQHF. The CDR3 nucleotides read TGTGCCAGCAGCTCTACAGGGGTAAACAATCAGCCCCAGCATTTT.